What follows are 23 T cell receptor beta chains derived from one specimen sequenced in a study of blood T cells in healthy people across ages (dated by TCRdb to 2014 to 2015). Library generation was performed with 5' RACE. The data were produced on an Illumina HiSeq 2500. A second PCR of about 7 to 12 cycles was performed with a sample-barcoded 5' primer and a J-beta primer mix. TCRdb reanalyzed the raw reads on its own, using fastp at Q25 for trimming and MiXCR for clone calling, and kept in-frame beta chains. When rows share a CDR3 protein, they turn into one entry using the most common DNA and genes. The sample yields approximately 1.5 million distinct CDR3 sequences; approximately 43% were counted once. The ten largest account for about 4% of the sample. Material for sequencing was blood. The receptors originated from a woman between 18 and 29 years old in good health.

There are a few counts of this clonotype. The CDR3 DNA sequence: TGTGCCAGCAGTTTCTTCGGGACAGGCGCAGATACGCAGTATTTT. Protein product: CASSFFGTGADTQYF. V usage is TRBV7-2 and J usage is TRBJ2-3, with 8 bases lining up with TRBD1. V was clipped by 6 bases and J by 4 bases; unmatched bases: 9. Germline-derived CDR1 and CDR2 are SGHTA and FQGNSA. The CDR3 totals 15 residues. Complete variable domain (other parts from reference TRBV7-2 and TRBJ2-3): GAGVSQSPSNKVTEKGKDVELRCDPISGHTALYWYRQSLGQGLEFLIYFQGNSAPDKSGLPSDRFSAERTGGSVSTLTIQRTQQEDSAVYLCASSFFGTGADTQYFGPGTRLTVL.

The J gene is TRBJ1-2, the V gene TRBV20-1; D uncertain. The CDR3 is 12 amino acids. CDR1 DFQATT and CDR2 SNEGSKA come from the germline V gene (reference sequence). Trimming cost V 0 bases and J 4 bases, with 6 bases left between them. CDR3 residues: CSARDAPYGYTF. The CDR3 DNA sequence: TGCAGTGCTAGAGACGCGCCCTATGGCTACACCTTC.

This chain uses TRBV28 with TRBJ1-2; 7 nucleotides line up with TRBD1. V lost 5 bases, J lost 13 bases, and 13 bases stayed unmatched. CDR3 length equals 13 residues. The V gene's germline CDR1 is MDHEN and CDR2 SYDVKM. CDR3 bases: TGTGCCAGCAGTATACAAGGGGGCTTTTGGGGCACCTTC. It codes for CASSIQGGFWGTF.

About this clonotype itself: This may come from a read error, since a much larger clone is one base off. This chain connects TRBV27 to TRBJ1-5, with a weak D call TRBD1 (6 bases). The CDR3 is 13 amino acids. The germline V gene encodes CDR1 MNHEY and CDR2 SMNVEV (reference sequence). Trimming removed 3 bases from V and 6 bases from J, with 9 bases in between. CDR3 sequence (DNA): TGTGCCAGCAGTTTCAGGGGTACTCAGCCCCAGCATTTT. This translates into CASSFRGTQPQHF.

This clonotype was seen only a few times. The junction differs from germline at one of its ends, possibly a read error. J is TRBJ2-7 and V is TRBV14, with 9 nucleotides matching TRBD2. This CDR3 spans 15 amino acids. From germline, CDR1 is SGHDN and CDR2 FVKESK. For the CDR3, the DNA is TGTGACAGCAGCCAGTCGACTAGCGGAGCCTACGAGCAGTACTTC. This sequence encodes CDSSQSTSGAYEQYF.

The V call is TRBV2, the J call TRBJ2-1; no clear D gene. The germline V gene has CDR1 SNHLY and CDR2 FYNNEI. This CDR3 has 13 amino acids. V dropped 8 bases and J dropped 0 bases, with 8 bases sitting between them. CDR3 in amino acids: CASDPNSYNEQFF. CDR3 DNA sequence: TGTGCCAGCGACCCTAACTCCTACAATGAGCAGTTCTTC. Combining the CDR3 with reference TRBV2 and TRBJ2-1 gives the whole variable domain EPEVTQTPSHQVTQMGQEVILRCVPISNHLYFYWYRQILGQKVEFLVSFYNNEISEKSEIFDDQFSVERPDGSNFTLKIRSTKLEDSAMYFCASDPNSYNEQFFGPGTRLTVL.

This clonotype is a singleton in its sample. The chain combines TRBV4-3 with TRBJ1-2; D gene uncertain. V shed 4 bases and J shed 1 base, with 10 bases lying between them. The CDR3 contains 14 residues. The V gene's germline CDR1 is LGHNA and CDR2 YSLEER. The CDR3 region has the DNA TGCGCCAGCAGCCCGCTAGGGAATAACTATGGCTACACCTTC. Protein: CASSPLGNNYGYTF.

V is TRBV15 and J is TRBJ2-1, with 9 positions matching TRBD2. V lost 5 bases to trimming and J lost 8 bases; unmatched junction nucleotides: 13. The CDR3 extends over 16 amino acids. CDR1 LNHNV and CDR2 YYDKDF come from the germline V gene (reference sequence). The CDR3 protein is CATSLTFSGGQDEQFF. CDR3 DNA sequence: TGTGCCACCAGCCTTACCTTTAGCGGGGGTCAGGATGAGCAGTTCTTC. Using reference TRBV15 and TRBJ2-1 for the parts outside the CDR3, the full variable domain is DAMVIQNPRYQVTQFGKPVTLSCSQTLNHNVMYWYQQKSSQAPKLLFHYYDKDFNNEADTPDNFQSRRPNTSFCFLDIRSPGLGDTAMYLCATSLTFSGGQDEQFFGPGTRLTVL.

This clonotype came up once. V is TRBV2 and J is TRBJ2-6; D gene uncertain. CDR1 and CDR2 (germline): SNHLY, FYNNEI. The V gene lost 7 bases and the J gene lost 3 bases, with 7 bases spanning the gap. This CDR3 region has 13 residues. The CDR3 protein is CASMRFGANVLTF. The CDR3 coding sequence is TGTGCCAGCATGAGGTTTGGGGCCAACGTCCTGACTTTC. The variable domain in full, with the rest retrieved from reference TRBV2 and TRBJ2-6, is EPEVTQTPSHQVTQMGQEVILRCVPISNHLYFYWYRQILGQKVEFLVSFYNNEISEKSEIFDDQFSVERPDGSNFTLKIRSTKLEDSAMYFCASMRFGANVLTFGAGSRLTVL.

This clonotype has just a few counts. The chain carries TRBV28 and TRBJ2-3, with D perhaps given as TRBD1 or TRBD2 (5 bases each). Trimming removed 6 bases at V and 4 bases at J, with 20 bases between. The CDR3 extends over 16 amino acids. Germline values: CDR1 MDHEN, CDR2 SYDVKM. The CDR3 loop reads CASSVPGSRGADTQYF. The CDR3 DNA reads as TGTGCCAGCAGCGTTCCGGGGAGTCGAGGGGCAGATACGCAGTATTTT.

There are a few counts of this clonotype. The chain combines TRBV2 with TRBJ1-5, with a tentative D call TRBD1 (6 bases). The CDR3 is 15 amino acids. Trimming removed 9 bases from V and 7 bases from J, with 22 bases in between. Germline V gene sequence: CDR1 SNHLY, CDR2 FYNNEI. The CDR3 nucleotides read TGTGCCAGTAGAGAGGGGGACTCAACGGGCCAGCCCCAGCATTTT. This translates into CASREGDSTGQPQHF.

This chain uses TRBV10-3 with TRBJ1-2; tentatively, D is TRBD1 (5 bases). Trimming left V 6 bases short and J 1 base short, with 15 bases between. The CDR3 totals 15 residues. The V gene's germline CDR1 is ENHRY and CDR2 SYGVKD. In nucleotides, the CDR3 is TGTGCCATCAGGCAGGGAACGATTCGTAACTATGGCTACACCTTC. Protein product: CAIRQGTIRNYGYTF.

The chain combines TRBV4-3 with TRBJ1-1, with TRBD1 identical over 7 bases. V lost 1 base to trimming and J lost 5 bases; unmatched junction nucleotides: 4. The germline gives CDR1 LGHNA, CDR2 YSLEER. The CDR3 loop spans 14 amino acids. In DNA form, the CDR3 reads TGCGCCAGCAGCCAAGTTGGCAGGGGGACTGAAGCTTTCTTT. Its translation: CASSQVGRGTEAFF.

This clonotype was recorded only once. This chain uses TRBV18 with TRBJ2-5, with a possible D match to TRBD1 (6 bases). The CDR3 loop spans 14 amino acids. V was cut by 5 bases and J by 5 bases, with 15 bases left in between. From germline, CDR1 is KGHSH and CDR2 LQKENI. The CDR3 sequence: CASSSAQGRETQYF. The CDR3 DNA reads TGTGCCAGCTCATCAGCGCAGGGGCGGGAGACCCAGTACTTC.

The chain links TRBV12-3 or TRBV12-4 to TRBJ1-4, with 7 bases fitting TRBD1. With 4 bases clipped from V and 7 bases from J, the junction kept 9 bases outside the gene matches. The CDR3 is 15 residues long. The CDR3 region is CASSSTGRRREKLFF. CDR3 nucleotides: TGTGCCAGCAGTTCGACAGGGAGGCGGCGTGAAAAACTGTTTTTT.

As concerns this clonotype: At one of its ends the junction is not consistent with the germline gene, which may arise from a read error. V gene TRBV4-2 combines with J gene TRBJ1-5, with 7 bases that match TRBD1. Germline V gene lookup returns CDR1 LGHNA and CDR2 YNFKEQ. The CDR3 sequence is 16 residues long. DNA for the CDR3: TGTGCCGGCAGCCAAGGAGAAGGGGGCATAGATCAGCCCCAGCATTTT. It specifies CAGSQGEGGIDQPQHF.

A few counts support this clonotype. This chain uses TRBV10-3 with TRBJ2-3; D may be TRBD1 (6 bases). V lost 10 bases and J lost 0, with 11 bases in between. Germline V gene lookup returns CDR1 ENHRY and CDR2 SYGVKD. CDR3 length equals 13 residues. Here the CDR3 reads CATLGQSTDTQYF. The CDR3 nucleotides read TGTGCCACCCTTGGACAGAGCACAGATACGCAGTATTTT.

The chain uses TRBV10-3 and TRBJ1-1, with a weak D call TRBD1 (6 bases). This CDR3 is 12 amino acids long. The ends were cut back, 8 bases at V and 6 bases at J, with 13 bases in the middle. CDR1 and CDR2 (germline): ENHRY, SYGVKD. Here the CDR3 reads CAIAGGGSEAFF. CDR3 DNA sequence: TGTGCCATCGCAGGAGGGGGGTCTGAAGCTTTCTTT.

This rearrangement joins TRBV6-2 or TRBV6-3 to TRBJ2-7, with TRBD2 matching over 7 bases. V gave up 0 bases and J gave up 5 bases; unmatched junction bases: 7. Germline V gene sequence: CDR1 MNHEY, CDR2 SVGEGT. This CDR3 is 15 amino acids long. The CDR3 bases are TGTGCCAGCAGTTACTCCGGCGGGAGCATCGACGAGCAGTACTTC. Protein sequence: CASSYSGGSIDEQYF.

This clonotype was found once. This chain connects TRBV5-1 to TRBJ2-1; D is undetermined. Germline CDR1 is SGHRS and CDR2 is YFSETQ. V lost 4 bases, J lost 12 bases, and 11 bases lay in between. CDR3 length: 11 residues. The CDR3 nucleotides read TGCGCCAGCAGCCCTGGGTGTGGGCAGTTCTTC. Residues: CASSPGCGQFF.

The rearrangement joins TRBV6-2 or TRBV6-3 to TRBJ2-5; 10 bases line up with TRBD2. The closer fit of TRBJ2-7 to the DNA end suggests the J call may be wrong. The CDR3 has 16 amino acids. Germline values: CDR1 MNHEY, CDR2 SVGEGT. The CDR3 sequence: CASSYGTSGMNYEQYF. As DNA, the CDR3 is TGTGCCAGCAGTTACGGTACTAGCGGGATGAACTACGAGCAGTACTTC.

The J gene is TRBJ2-1, the V gene TRBV29-1, with 10 nucleotides matching TRBD2. The CDR3 is 20 amino acids. CDR1 and CDR2 (germline): SQVTM, ANQGSEA. The J segment lost 3 bases and the V segment lost 1 base, leaving 18 bases of the junction unmatched. CDR3 in DNA: TGCAGCGTTGAAGGGGGCCCCGCTAGATTGGGACTAGCGTTCTACAATGAGCAGTTCTTC. Its translation: CSVEGGPARLGLAFYNEQFF.

The V gene is TRBV11-3, the J gene TRBJ2-1; D unresolved. The end of the DNA is better explained by TRBJ2-7, so the J call may be wrong. CDR1 is SGHNT, CDR2 YENEEA, per germline. This CDR3 has 15 amino acids. The CDR3 sequence is CASSHSAGLLNEQYF. CDR3 sequence (DNA): TGTGCCAGCAGCCACTCCGCCGGTTTGCTCAATGAGCAGTACTTC.